Each of the 30 T cell receptor beta chains below was sequenced from the same sample in a study of PD-L1 blockade in urothelial cancer. Time point given: peripheral blood 6 weeks after treatment start. Produced via immunoSEQ multiplex PCR; TCRdb's table is partial and in-frame only. Counted here are under 150,000 clones, 80% to 90% occurring once; the ten biggest clones make up 1.5% to 2%. The sample in question was PBMCs, obtained around atezolizumab (anti-PD-L1) treatment. All receptors come from a man in his 60s with urothelial cancer.

This chain links TRBV28 with TRBJ2-3; weak D call: TRBD2 (6 bases). This CDR3 contains 13 residues. CDR1 and CDR2 from the germline V gene are MDHEN and SYDVKM. Trimming left V 3 bases short and J 6 bases short, with 10 bases between. The CDR3 is CASSLGSGDTQYF. The CDR3 DNA sequence: TGTGCCAGCAGTTTGGGGAGCGGGGATACGCAGTATTTT.

The V gene is TRBV11-3, the J gene TRBJ1-6; tentatively, D is TRBD1 (6 bases). V was shortened by 7 bases and J by 9 bases, with 22 bases between the two germline ends. Germline values: CDR1 SGHNT, CDR2 YENEEA. The CDR3 is 16 residues long. The CDR3 region is CASTLVVGGVGSPLHF. In DNA form, the CDR3 reads TGTGCCAGCACGCTCGTGGTAGGGGGAGTGGGTTCACCCCTCCACTTT.

This clone is a singleton in its sample. This rearrangement joins TRBV19 to TRBJ2-1; maybe TRBD2 (7 bases). The CDR3 extends over 16 amino acids. CDR1 is LNHDA, CDR2 SQIVND, per germline (reference sequence). Between the trimmed V and J ends, which lost 6 bases and 4 bases, there was a span of 19 bases. In nucleotides, the CDR3 is TGTGCCAGTAGACAGGGAGGGACGTGGCTATACAATGAGCAGTTCTTC. It yields the protein CASRQGGTWLYNEQFF.

This clone was recorded only once. V and J are TRBV9 and TRBJ1-1; 7 bases agree with TRBD1. The CDR3 sequence is 13 residues long. CDR1 SGDLS and CDR2 YYNGEE come from the germline V gene. The V gene end was trimmed by 0 bases and the J gene end by 5 bases; junction bases not matched to a gene: 1. CDR3 amino acids: CASSVGGQTEAFF. CDR3 nucleotide sequence: TGTGCCAGCAGCGTAGGGGGACAGACTGAAGCTTTCTTT.

J is TRBJ2-1 and V is TRBV7-3, with TRBD1 matching over 9 bases. V lost 4 bases to trimming and J lost 9 bases; unmatched junction nucleotides: 10. This CDR3 spans 15 amino acids. Looked up from germline, CDR1 is SGHTA and CDR2 is FQGTGA. The CDR3 here is CASSSFDRGIGEQFF. CDR3 in DNA: TGTGCCAGCAGCTCGTTTGACAGGGGGATTGGTGAGCAGTTCTTC.

The chain joins TRBV28 to TRBJ1-4, with 8 bases identical to TRBD1. The CDR3 runs to 15 residues. Trimming took 5 bases from V and 8 from J; bases not matched to a gene: 10. Germline values: CDR1 MDHEN, CDR2 SYDVKM. The CDR3 loop reads CASSPGGRGGEKLFF. The DNA of the CDR3 is TGTGCCAGCAGTCCAGGGGGCAGGGGTGGCGAAAAACTGTTTTTT.

Of note for this clone: At one end the junction does not follow the germline gene, possibly because of a read error. The chain links TRBV2 to TRBJ2-3; 12 bases line up with TRBD2. Germline CDR1 and CDR2: SNHLY and FYNNEI. This CDR3 has 16 residues. The CDR3 DNA sequence: TGTGCCAGCAGCGAAGGACTAGCGGGAAATACAGATACGCAGTATTTT. Protein product: CASSEGLAGNTDTQYF. The full variable domain, in which reference TRBV2 and TRBJ2-3 provide the parts outside the CDR3, is EPEVTQTPSHQVTQMGQEVILRCVPISNHLYFYWYRQILGQKVEFLVSFYNNEISEKSEIFDDQFSVERPDGSNFTLKIRSTKLEDSAMYFCASSEGLAGNTDTQYFGPGTRLTVL.

V is TRBV28 and J is TRBJ1-2; D remains unclear. Germline CDR1 MDHEN, CDR2 SYDVKM. The length of the CDR3 is 13 residues. Trimming removed 0 bases from V and 2 bases from J, with 4 bases in between. The CDR3 spells CASSLWQNYGYTF. The CDR3 nucleotides read TGTGCCAGCAGTTTATGGCAGAACTATGGCTACACCTTC.

This clone has a handful of counts. V and J are TRBV7-3 and TRBJ1-2; 10 bases agree with TRBD1. The V segment lost 2 bases and the J segment 6 bases; nucleotides outside the gene matches: 0. This CDR3 has 13 amino acids. Germline V gene sequence: CDR1 SGHTA, CDR2 FQGTGA. The CDR3: CASSLGTGDGYTF. CDR3 DNA sequence: TGTGCCAGCAGCTTAGGGACAGGGGATGGCTACACCTTC.

This clone appeared once. CDR3 residues: CASRPDRDTEAFF. The CDR3 bases are TGTGCCAGCAGGCCCGACAGGGACACTGAAGCTTTCTTT. V and J are TRBV2 and TRBJ1-1, with 7 bases that match TRBD1. The CDR3 has 13 amino acids. J gave up 3 bases and V 6 bases, and 4 bases lay outside the gene matches. Germline CDR1 is SNHLY and CDR2 is FYNNEI.

CDR3 bases: TGTGCCAGCAGCTTAACTACCTCGTCCTATGGCTACACCTTC. It encodes CASSLTTSSYGYTF. The chain couples TRBV9 to TRBJ1-2; D unclear. The CDR3 covers 14 residues. V lost 4 bases, J lost 4 bases, and 14 bases lay in between. Germline loops: CDR1 SGDLS, CDR2 YYNGEE.

J is TRBJ2-1 and V is TRBV13, with TRBD2 as a possible D gene (5 bases). Germline V gene data show CDR1 as PRHDT and CDR2 as FYEKMQ (reference sequence). V dropped 2 bases and J dropped 0 bases, with 8 bases sitting between them. The CDR3 runs 15 residues. This CDR3 is CASSLSGGSYNEQFF. For the CDR3, the DNA is TGTGCCAGCAGCTTATCCGGAGGCTCCTACAATGAGCAGTTCTTC.

This clone was recorded once. The V call is TRBV30, the J call TRBJ1-2, with D hard to call. The CDR3 consists of 12 residues. Per germline, CDR1 GTSNPN and CDR2 SVGIG (reference sequence). V gave up 0 bases and J gave up 5 bases, with 7 bases separating them. DNA for the CDR3: TGTGCCTGGAGTGTACGGGAGTATGGCTACACCTTC. Its translation is CAWSVREYGYTF.

The rearrangement links TRBV7-9 to TRBJ2-7; the match to TRBD1 covers 9 bases. The ends lost 5 bases at V and 3 bases at J; junction bases unmatched: 8. Germline loops: CDR1 SEHNR, CDR2 FQNEAQ (reference sequence). The CDR3 is 15 amino acids. The CDR3 spells CASSPQDRGGYEQYF. DNA of the CDR3: TGTGCCAGCAGCCCCCAGGACAGGGGAGGCTACGAGCAGTACTTC.

The J gene is TRBJ1-2, the V gene TRBV14, with 7 bases that match TRBD1. The germline V gene has CDR1 SGHDN and CDR2 FVKESK. J was trimmed by 4 bases and V by 0 bases; bases with no gene match: 11. The CDR3 covers 17 residues. The CDR3 DNA reads TGTGCCAGCAGCCAAGAGTACCGGACAGGCGGTAGCTATGGCTACACCTTC. Amino acid sequence: CASSQEYRTGGSYGYTF.

The chain combines TRBV7-9 with TRBJ1-2, with D possibly being TRBD1 (5 bases). In germline, CDR1 is SEHNR, CDR2 FQNEAQ (reference sequence). V lost 2 bases and J 6 bases, leaving 10 bases between the germline ends. The CDR3 length is 13 residues. The CDR3 here is CASSLISGNGYTF. DNA for the CDR3: TGTGCCAGCAGCTTAATATCAGGGAATGGCTACACCTTC.

The chain links TRBV5-1 to TRBJ2-5; 10 nucleotides align to TRBD2. The germline V gene encodes CDR1 SGHRS and CDR2 YFSETQ. This CDR3 region has 15 residues. Trimming at V came to 1 base and at J to 2 bases, leaving 2 bases not matched to a gene. Written as DNA, the CDR3 is TGCGCCAGCAGCTTGACTAGCGGGGCGCAAGAGACCCAGTACTTC. Amino acids: CASSLTSGAQETQYF.

The V and J genes are TRBV7-2 and TRBJ2-3; 16 nucleotides line up with TRBD2. With 1 base clipped from V and 7 bases from J, the junction kept 5 bases outside the gene matches. CDR1 and CDR2 from the germline V gene are SGHTA and FQGNSA. The CDR3 runs to 17 residues. CDR3 region: CASSLDGTSGRAYTQYF. CDR3 sequence (DNA): TGTGCCAGCAGCTTAGATGGGACTAGCGGGAGGGCATATACGCAGTATTTT.

CDR3 DNA: TGTGCCAGCACCCGAGCGGGGGGGCTTCGGGAGACCCAGTACTTC. This encodes CASTRAGGLRETQYF. The chain combines TRBV6-5 with TRBJ2-5; 10 nucleotides line up with TRBD2. Germline V gene sequence: CDR1 MNHEY, CDR2 SVGAGI. V lost 7 bases and J lost 5; bases outside the gene matches: 10. The CDR3 loop spans 15 amino acids.

This clone showed up just once. The CDR3 DNA reads TGTGCCAGCAGCTCAAATGTAGTCGGGGAGCTGTTTTTT. This sequence encodes CASSSNVVGELFF. The V call is TRBV7-2, the J call TRBJ2-2; D not resolved. V dropped 4 bases and J dropped 7 bases, with 10 bases sitting between them. CDR3 length: 13 residues. Germline V gives CDR1 SGHTA, CDR2 FQGNSA.

The J gene is TRBJ2-2, the V gene TRBV19; D is perhaps TRBD1 (7 bases). CDR1 LNHDA and CDR2 SQIVND come from the germline V gene (reference sequence). This CDR3 has 19 residues. V lost 8 bases and J lost 0, with 25 bases in between. The chain's CDR3 is CASGSRTGASVTNTGELFF. CDR3 nucleotide sequence: TGTGCCAGTGGATCTCGGACAGGAGCTAGCGTAACGAACACCGGGGAGCTGTTTTTT.

The chain links TRBV5-1 to TRBJ2-7; 7 nucleotides align to TRBD1. Germline V CDR1 and CDR2: SGHRS, YFSETQ. J lost 4 bases, V lost 5 bases, and 12 bases had no gene match. This CDR3 is 15 amino acids long. CDR3 region: CASREQGSARYEQYF. CDR3 nucleotides: TGCGCCAGCAGGGAACAGGGGTCTGCAAGATACGAGCAGTACTTC.

Only one count was recorded for this clone. V and J are TRBV5-1 and TRBJ1-3, with a weak D call TRBD1 (5 bases). The germline CDR1 and CDR2 sequences are SGHRS and YFSETQ. The V and J ends lost 4 bases and 0 bases respectively, with 14 bases between them. The CDR3 has 16 amino acids. CDR3 amino acids: CASSPYRQSSGNTIYF. In nucleotides, the CDR3 is TGCGCCAGCAGCCCCTACAGGCAGAGCTCTGGAAACACCATATATTTT.

This clone has just one count. V and J are TRBV5-1 and TRBJ1-6, with TRBD1 as a possible D gene (5 bases). The V gene lost 5 bases and the J gene lost 5 bases, with 14 bases spanning the gap. The CDR3 covers 15 residues. CDR1 SGHRS and CDR2 YFSETQ come from the germline V gene. Here the CDR3 reads CASRLTGPDNSPLHF. DNA of the CDR3: TGCGCCAGCAGACTAACAGGACCCGATAATTCACCCCTCCACTTT.

J is TRBJ1-1 and V is TRBV29-1; the match to TRBD1 covers 7 bases. There are 12 residues in the CDR3. Germline V gene lookup returns CDR1 SQVTM and CDR2 ANQGSEA. The V and J ends lost 6 bases and 4 bases, in that order; junction bases with no gene match: 5. The CDR3 DNA follows: TGCAGCGTCGAACAGGGGACCACTGAAGCTTTCTTT. This gives the protein CSVEQGTTEAFF.

The V call is TRBV29-1, the J call TRBJ1-1; 10 positions agree with TRBD1. The CDR3 totals 14 residues. The germline CDR1 and CDR2 sequences are SQVTM and ANQGSEA. With V trimmed by 5 bases and J by 1 base, 4 bases remained unmatched. The CDR3 sequence is CSVRQGAGNTEAFF. CDR3 DNA: TGCAGCGTTAGACAGGGGGCCGGGAACACTGAAGCTTTCTTT.

The table lists this clone with a few counts. This chain uses TRBV7-9 with TRBJ1-3, with D hard to call. The CDR3 sequence is 8 residues long. Trimming shortened V by 5 bases and J by 16 bases, and 6 bases separated the two germline ends. Germline CDR1 reads SEHNR; CDR2 reads FQNEAQ (reference sequence). The CDR3 DNA is TGTGCCAGCAGCCCCCGGTATTTT. It encodes CASSPRYF. Full variable domain (outside the CDR3, taken from reference TRBV7-9 and TRBJ1-3): DTGVSQNPRHKITKRGQNVTFRCDPISEHNRLYWYRQTLGQGPEFLTYFQNEAQLEKSRLLSDRFSAERPKGSFSTLEIQRTEQGDSAMYLCASSPRYFGEGSWLTVV.

This clone showed up just once. The chain has TRBV28 and TRBJ2-5; the D gene is possibly TRBD2 (6 bases). Germline V CDR1 and CDR2: MDHEN, SYDVKM. Trimming took 4 bases from V and 3 from J, leaving 21 bases between them. The CDR3 consists of 17 residues. This chain's CDR3 is CASSYDSGSGIEETQYF. For the CDR3, the DNA is TGTGCCAGCAGTTACGACTCGGGTAGCGGAATCGAAGAGACCCAGTACTTC. Based on the CDR3 plus reference TRBV28 and TRBJ2-5, the full variable domain is DVKVTQSSRYLVKRTGEKVFLECVQDMDHENMFWYRQDPGLGLRLIYFSYDVKMKEKGDIPEGYSVSREKKERFSLILESASTNQTSMYLCASSYDSGSGIEETQYFGPGTRLLVL.

The chain employs TRBV15 and TRBJ1-5; TRBD1 matches 10 bases. Losses at the gene ends were 0 bases for V and 2 bases for J; bases not matched to a gene: 4. The CDR3 consists of 17 residues. Germline CDR1 and CDR2: LNHNV and YYDKDF (reference sequence). In DNA, the CDR3 is TGTGCCACCAGCAGAGAACGACAGGGGGCAGGCAATCAGCCCCAGCATTTT. This encodes CATSRERQGAGNQPQHF.

The chain joins TRBV5-1 to TRBJ1-1; a weak D match, TRBD1 (6 bases). The V gene lost 4 bases and the J gene lost 0 bases, with 13 bases spanning the gap. Germline V gives CDR1 SGHRS, CDR2 YFSETQ. The CDR3 extends over 15 amino acids. DNA for the CDR3: TGCGCCAGCAGCCTATCGGACAGTTTGAACACTGAAGCTTTCTTT. Amino acid sequence: CASSLSDSLNTEAFF.